The present TCR beta chain was sequenced within a study of T-cell memory formation after mild COVID-19. This CDR3 has 17 amino acids. Germline-derived CDR1 and CDR2 are LNHDA and SQIVND (reference sequence). V was cut by 0 bases and J by 3 bases, with 15 bases left in between. TCRdb independently ran MiXCR on the 5' RACE reads; one entry per CDR3 protein. The profile shows roughly 190,000 distinct CDR3 sequences, around 26% of them singletons. The receptor's source is an adult woman who had mild COVID-19 (a few samples of this study predate the infection). Cell type and time point are not known. The chain carries TRBV19 and TRBJ2-1, with a tentative D call TRBD1 (7 bases). Input material: PBMCs or a T cell subset sorted from them (not recorded which). CDR3 sequence (DNA): TGTGCCAGTAGTATAGATTGGGGGCGGGACAGCTACAATGAGCAGTTCTTC. This encodes CASSIDWGRDSYNEQFF.